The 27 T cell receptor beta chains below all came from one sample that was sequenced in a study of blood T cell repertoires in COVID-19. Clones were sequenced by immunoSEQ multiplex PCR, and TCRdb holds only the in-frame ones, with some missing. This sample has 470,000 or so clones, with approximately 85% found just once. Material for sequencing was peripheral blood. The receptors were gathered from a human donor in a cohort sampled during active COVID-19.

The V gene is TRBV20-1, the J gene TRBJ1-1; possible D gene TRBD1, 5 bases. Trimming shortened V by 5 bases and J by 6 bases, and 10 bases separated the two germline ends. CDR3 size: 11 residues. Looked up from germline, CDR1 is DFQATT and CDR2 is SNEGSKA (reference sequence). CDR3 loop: CSARTSSEAFF. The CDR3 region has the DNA TGCAGTGCTCGGACATCATCTGAAGCTTTCTTT.

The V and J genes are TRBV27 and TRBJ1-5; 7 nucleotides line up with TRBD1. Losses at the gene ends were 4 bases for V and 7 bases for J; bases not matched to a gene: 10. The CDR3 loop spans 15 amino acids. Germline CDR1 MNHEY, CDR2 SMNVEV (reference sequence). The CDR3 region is CASSSLETGKQPQHF. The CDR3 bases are TGTGCCAGCAGTTCTCTGGAGACAGGGAAACAGCCCCAGCATTTT.

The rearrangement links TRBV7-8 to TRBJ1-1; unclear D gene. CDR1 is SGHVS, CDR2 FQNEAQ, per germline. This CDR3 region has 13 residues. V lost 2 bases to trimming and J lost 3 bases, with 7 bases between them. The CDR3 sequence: CASSLWRDTEAFF. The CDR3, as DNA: TGTGCCAGCAGCTTATGGCGGGACACTGAAGCTTTCTTT. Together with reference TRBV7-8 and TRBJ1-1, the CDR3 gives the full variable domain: GAGVSQSPRYKVAKRGQDVALRCDPISGHVSLFWYQQALGQGPEFLTYFQNEAQLDKSGLPSDRFFAERPEGSVSTLKIQRTQQEDSAVYLCASSLWRDTEAFFGQGTRLTVV.

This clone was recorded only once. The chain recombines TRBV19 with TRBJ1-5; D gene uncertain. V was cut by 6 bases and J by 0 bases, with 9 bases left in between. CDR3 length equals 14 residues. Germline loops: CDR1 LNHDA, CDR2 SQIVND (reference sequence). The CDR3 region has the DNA TGTGCCAGTAGCTTCCAGGTTAGCAATCAGCCCCAGCATTTT. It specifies CASSFQVSNQPQHF.

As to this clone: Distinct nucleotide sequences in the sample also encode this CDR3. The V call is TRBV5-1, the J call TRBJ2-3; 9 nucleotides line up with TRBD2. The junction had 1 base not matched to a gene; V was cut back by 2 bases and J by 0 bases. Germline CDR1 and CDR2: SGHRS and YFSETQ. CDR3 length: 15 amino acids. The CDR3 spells CASSLAGGSTDTQYF. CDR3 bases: TGCGCCAGCAGCTTAGCGGGAGGTAGCACAGATACGCAGTATTTT. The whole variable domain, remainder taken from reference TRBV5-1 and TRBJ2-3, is KAGVTQTPRYLIKTRGQQVTLSCSPISGHRSVSWYQQTPGQGLQFLFEYFSETQRNKGNFPGRFSGRQFSNSRSEMNVSTLELGDSALYLCASSLAGGSTDTQYFGPGTRLTVL.

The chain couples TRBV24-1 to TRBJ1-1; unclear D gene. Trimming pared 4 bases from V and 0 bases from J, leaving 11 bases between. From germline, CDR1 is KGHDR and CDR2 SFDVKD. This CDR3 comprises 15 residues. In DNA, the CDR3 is TGTGCCACCAGTGAAGAGGACTTTATGAACACTGAAGCTTTCTTT. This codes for CATSEEDFMNTEAFF.

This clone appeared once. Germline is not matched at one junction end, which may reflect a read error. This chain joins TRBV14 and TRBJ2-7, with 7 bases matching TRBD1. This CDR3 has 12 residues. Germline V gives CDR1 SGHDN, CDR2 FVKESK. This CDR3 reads CASSQMGQGVIF. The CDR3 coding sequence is TGTGCCAGCAGCCAAATGGGCCAGGGGGTCATCTTC. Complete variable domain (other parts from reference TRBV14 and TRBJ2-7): EAGVTQFPSHSVIEKGQTVTLRCDPISGHDNLYWYRRVMGKEIKFLLHFVKESKQDESGMPNNRFLAERTGGTYSTLKVQPAELEDSGVYFCASSQMGQGVIFGPGTRLTVT.

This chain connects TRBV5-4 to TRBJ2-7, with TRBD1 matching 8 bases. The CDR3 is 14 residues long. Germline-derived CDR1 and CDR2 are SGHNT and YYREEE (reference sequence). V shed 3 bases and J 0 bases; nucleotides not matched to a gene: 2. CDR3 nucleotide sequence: TGTGCCAGCAGCTCTACAGGGGGCTCCTACGAGCAGTACTTC. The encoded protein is CASSSTGGSYEQYF.

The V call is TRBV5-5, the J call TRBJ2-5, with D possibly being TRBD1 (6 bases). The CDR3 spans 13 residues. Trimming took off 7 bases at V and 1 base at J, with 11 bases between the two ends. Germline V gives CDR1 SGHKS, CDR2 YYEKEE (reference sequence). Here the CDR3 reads CASGVRGQETQYF. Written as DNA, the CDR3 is TGTGCCAGCGGAGTCAGGGGCCAAGAGACCCAGTACTTC.

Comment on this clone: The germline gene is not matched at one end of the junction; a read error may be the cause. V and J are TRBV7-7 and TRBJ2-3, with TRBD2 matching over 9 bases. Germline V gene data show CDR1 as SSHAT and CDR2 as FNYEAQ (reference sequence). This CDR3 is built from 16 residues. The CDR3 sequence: CASSFLSGSSTDTQYF. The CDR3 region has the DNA TGTGCTAGCAGCTTTCTTAGCGGGAGTTCGACAGATACGCAGTATTTT. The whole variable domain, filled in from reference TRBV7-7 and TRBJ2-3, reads GAGVSQSPRYKVTKRGQDVTLRCDPISSHATLYWYQQALGQGPEFLTYFNYEAQPDKSGLPSDRFSAERPEGSISTLTIQRTEQRDSAMYRCASSFLSGSSTDTQYFGPGTRLTVL.

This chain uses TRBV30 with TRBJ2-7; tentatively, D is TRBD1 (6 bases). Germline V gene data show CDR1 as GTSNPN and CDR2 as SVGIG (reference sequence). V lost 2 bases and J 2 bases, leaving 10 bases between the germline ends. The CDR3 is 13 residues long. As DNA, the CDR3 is TGTGCCTGGAGTACGAAGGGGGCCTACGAGCAGTACTTC. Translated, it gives CAWSTKGAYEQYF.

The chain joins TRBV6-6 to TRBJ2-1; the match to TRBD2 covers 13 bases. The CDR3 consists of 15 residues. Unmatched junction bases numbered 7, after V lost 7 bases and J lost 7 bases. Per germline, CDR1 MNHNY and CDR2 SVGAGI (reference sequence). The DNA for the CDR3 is TGTGCCAGCACCCGACTAGCGGGAGGAGGGAATGAGCAGTTCTTC. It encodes CASTRLAGGGNEQFF.

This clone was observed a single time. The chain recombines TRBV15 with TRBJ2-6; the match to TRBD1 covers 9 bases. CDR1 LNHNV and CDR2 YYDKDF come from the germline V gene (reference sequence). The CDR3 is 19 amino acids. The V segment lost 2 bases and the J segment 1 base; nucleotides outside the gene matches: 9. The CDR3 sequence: CATSRTSPGTGSGANVLTF. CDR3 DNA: TGTGCCACCAGCAGAACTTCTCCCGGGACAGGGTCTGGGGCCAACGTCCTGACTTTC.

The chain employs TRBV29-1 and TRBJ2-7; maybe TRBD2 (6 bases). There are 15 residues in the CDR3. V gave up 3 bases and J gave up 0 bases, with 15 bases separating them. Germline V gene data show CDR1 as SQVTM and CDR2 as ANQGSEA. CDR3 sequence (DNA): TGCAGCGTTGAGGGGTCCCGGGGGAACTCCTACGAGCAGTACTTC. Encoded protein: CSVEGSRGNSYEQYF.

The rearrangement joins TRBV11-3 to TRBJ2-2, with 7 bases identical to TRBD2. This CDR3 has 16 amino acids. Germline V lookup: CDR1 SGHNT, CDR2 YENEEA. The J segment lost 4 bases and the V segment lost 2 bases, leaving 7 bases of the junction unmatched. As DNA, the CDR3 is TGTGCCAGCAGCTTAAGGGGAGGGCCCGGCACCGGGGAGCTGTTTTTT. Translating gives CASSLRGGPGTGELFF.

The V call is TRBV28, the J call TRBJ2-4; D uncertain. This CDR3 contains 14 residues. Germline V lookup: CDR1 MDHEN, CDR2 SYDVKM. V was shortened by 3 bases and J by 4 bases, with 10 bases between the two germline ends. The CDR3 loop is CASSFGQIKNIQYF. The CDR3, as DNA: TGTGCCAGCAGTTTTGGGCAGATTAAAAACATTCAGTACTTC.

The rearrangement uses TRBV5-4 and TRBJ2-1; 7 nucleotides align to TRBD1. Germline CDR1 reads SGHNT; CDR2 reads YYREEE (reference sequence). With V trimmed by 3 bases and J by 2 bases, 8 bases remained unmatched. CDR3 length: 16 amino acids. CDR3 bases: TGTGCCAGCAGCTCGAACAGGGGAGAGGCCTACAATGAGCAGTTCTTC. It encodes CASSSNRGEAYNEQFF.

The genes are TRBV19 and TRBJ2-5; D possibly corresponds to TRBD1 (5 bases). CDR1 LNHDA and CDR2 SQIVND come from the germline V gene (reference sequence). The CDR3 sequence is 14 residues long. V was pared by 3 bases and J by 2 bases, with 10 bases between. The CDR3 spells CASSITGLQETQYF. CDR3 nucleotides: TGTGCCAGTAGTATCACAGGCTTACAAGAGACCCAGTACTTC.

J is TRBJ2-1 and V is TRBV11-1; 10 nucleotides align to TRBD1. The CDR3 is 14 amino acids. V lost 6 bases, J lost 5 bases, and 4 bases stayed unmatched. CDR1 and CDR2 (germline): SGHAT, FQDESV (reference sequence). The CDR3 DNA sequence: TGTGCCAGCAGGCGGGACAGGGGTGACAATGAGCAGTTCTTC. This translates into CASRRDRGDNEQFF.

In DNA, the CDR3 is TGTGCCAGCAGTGCCGCAACAGGGAGCTCACCCCTCCACTTT. It is translated as CASSAATGSSPLHF. The chain links TRBV6-2 or TRBV6-3 to TRBJ1-6; possibly TRBD1 for D (6 bases). Trimming removed 5 bases from V and 10 bases from J, with 15 bases in between. The CDR3 has 14 amino acids. Germline loops: CDR1 MNHEY, CDR2 SVGEGT.

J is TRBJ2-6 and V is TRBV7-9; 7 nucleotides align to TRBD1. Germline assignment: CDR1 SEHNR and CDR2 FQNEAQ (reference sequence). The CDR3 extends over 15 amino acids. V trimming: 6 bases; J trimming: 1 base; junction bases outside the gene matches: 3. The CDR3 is CASSDRVSGANVLTF. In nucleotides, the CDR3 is TGTGCCAGCAGTGACAGGGTTTCTGGGGCCAACGTCCTGACTTTC.

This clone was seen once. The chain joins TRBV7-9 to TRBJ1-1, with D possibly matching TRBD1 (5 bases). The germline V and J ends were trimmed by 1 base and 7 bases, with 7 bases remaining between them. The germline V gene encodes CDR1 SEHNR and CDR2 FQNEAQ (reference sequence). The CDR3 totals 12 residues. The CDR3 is CASSLGQGEAFF. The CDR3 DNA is TGTGCCAGCAGCTTAGGGCAGGGTGAAGCTTTCTTT.

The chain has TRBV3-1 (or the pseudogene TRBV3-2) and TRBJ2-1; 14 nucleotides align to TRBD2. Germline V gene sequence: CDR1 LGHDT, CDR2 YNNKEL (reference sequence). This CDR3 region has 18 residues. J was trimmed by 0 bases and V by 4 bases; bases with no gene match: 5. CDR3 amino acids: CASSLGLAGGSSYNEQFF. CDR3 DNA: TGTGCCAGCAGCCTAGGACTAGCGGGAGGAAGCTCCTACAATGAGCAGTTCTTC.

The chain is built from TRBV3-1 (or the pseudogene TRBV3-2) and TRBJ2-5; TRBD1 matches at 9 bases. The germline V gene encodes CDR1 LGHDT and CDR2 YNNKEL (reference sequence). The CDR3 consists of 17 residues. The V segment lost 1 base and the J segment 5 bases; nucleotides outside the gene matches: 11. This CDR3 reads CASSQVDRGIKRETQYF. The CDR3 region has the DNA TGTGCCAGCAGCCAAGTGGACAGGGGAATCAAAAGGGAGACCCAGTACTTC.

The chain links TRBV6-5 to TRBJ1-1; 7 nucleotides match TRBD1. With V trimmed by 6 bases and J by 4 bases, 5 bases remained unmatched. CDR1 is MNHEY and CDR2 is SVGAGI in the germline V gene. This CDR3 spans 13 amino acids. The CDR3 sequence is CASSGQVRTEAFF. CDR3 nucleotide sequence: TGTGCCAGCAGCGGACAGGTTCGCACTGAAGCTTTCTTT.

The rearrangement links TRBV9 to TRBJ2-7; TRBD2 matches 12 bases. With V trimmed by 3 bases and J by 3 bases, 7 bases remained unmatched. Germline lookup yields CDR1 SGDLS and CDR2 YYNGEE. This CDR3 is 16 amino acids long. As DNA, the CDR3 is TGTGCCAGCAGCGCGCCACTAGCGGGAGGTCGCTACGAGCAGTACTTC. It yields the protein CASSAPLAGGRYEQYF.

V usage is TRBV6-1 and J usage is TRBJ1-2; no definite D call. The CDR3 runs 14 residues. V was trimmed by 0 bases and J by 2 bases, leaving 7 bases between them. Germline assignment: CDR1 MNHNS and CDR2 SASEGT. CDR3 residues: CASSEATLNYGYTF. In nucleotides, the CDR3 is TGTGCCAGCAGTGAAGCCACTTTGAACTATGGCTACACCTTC.